This T cell receptor (beta chain) was profiled in a study of T cell responses to AZD1222 COVID-19 vaccine. For this clone: Its matching antigen is unknown.

This CDR3 has 14 residues. V lost 4 bases and J lost 8, with 12 bases in between. Germline V gene sequence: CDR1 SGHVS, CDR2 FQNEAQ. Data came from immunoSEQ multiplex PCR; TCRdb stores just in-frame clones and leaves some out. Among about 110,000 clones, nearly 90% were seen once, and the ten largest hold approximately 19%. Broader study findings: White British people made up most donors, females outnumbered males, and clonal diversity was possibly underestimated.

The source was peripheral blood, collected on day 0 of AZD1222 vaccination. The chain links TRBV7-8 to TRBJ1-6; a possible D gene is TRBD1 (5 bases). The clonotype was recovered from an adult in good health. As DNA, the CDR3 is TGTGCCAGCAGCTCAAATTTGGGGGATTCACCCCTCCACTTT. It specifies CASSSNLGDSPLHF.